These 11 T cell receptor beta chains were all obtained from the same sample, sequenced in a study of blood T cell repertoires in COVID-19. The data were produced by immunoSEQ multiplex PCR, yet TCRdb's version contains in-frame clones alone and is incomplete. This table has more than 250,000 clones, roughly 90% appearing once. Sequencing was carried out using PBMCs or T cells enriched from blood (not recorded which). These receptors were collected from a woman aged 30 to 39 who had recovered from COVID-19.

V is TRBV7-2 and J is TRBJ1-4, with D tentatively TRBD1 (6 bases). V was shortened by 0 bases and J by 7 bases, with 12 bases between the two germline ends. The germline V gene encodes CDR1 SGHTA and CDR2 FQGNSA. The CDR3 is 15 residues long. The CDR3 protein is CASSLAGARGEKLFF. CDR3 DNA sequence: TGTGCCAGCAGCTTAGCGGGGGCGCGAGGTGAAAAACTGTTTTTT.

J is TRBJ1-2 and V is TRBV18; D call uncertain. The CDR3 is made up of 13 amino acids. V lost 3 bases and J 4 bases, leaving 9 bases between the germline ends. In germline, CDR1 is KGHSH, CDR2 LQKENI. In nucleotides, the CDR3 is TGTGCCAGCTCACCGGACGGGATCTATGGCTACACCTTC. Amino acid sequence: CASSPDGIYGYTF.

The chain links TRBV28 to TRBJ2-7, with TRBD1 matching over 7 bases. This CDR3 contains 14 residues. V gave up 2 bases and J gave up 4 bases; unmatched junction bases: 5. Per the germline V gene, CDR1 is MDHEN and CDR2 is SYDVKM. CDR3 sequence (DNA): TGTGCCAGCAGTTTAGCCAGGGGGTTGTACGAGCAGTACTTC. It is translated as CASSLARGLYEQYF.

This chain joins TRBV11-3 and TRBJ1-5; the D is unclear. There are 13 residues in the CDR3. Germline V lookup: CDR1 SGHNT, CDR2 YENEEA. V was clipped by 0 bases and J by 7 bases, with 7 bases between them. CDR3 protein: CASSLDRLQPQHF. The CDR3 DNA is TGTGCCAGCAGCTTAGACCGACTGCAGCCCCAGCATTTT. Variable domain in full (rest from reference TRBV11-3 and TRBJ1-5): EAGVVQSPRYKIIEKKQPVAFWCNPISGHNTLYWYLQNLGQGPELLIRYENEEAVDDSQLPKDRFSAERLKGVDSTLKIQPAELGDSAVYLCASSLDRLQPQHFGDGTRLSIL.

V gene TRBV6-2 or TRBV6-3 combines with J gene TRBJ2-7; 7 nucleotides align to TRBD1. The CDR3 length is 16 residues. CDR1 is MNHEY, CDR2 SVGEGT, per germline. Trimming at V came to 5 bases and at J to 3 bases, leaving 13 bases not matched to a gene. CDR3 nucleotides: TGTGCCAGCAGTATCCGCCGGGACAGCGTAATCTACGAGCAGTACTTC. Residues: CASSIRRDSVIYEQYF.

The chain combines TRBV19 with TRBJ2-3, with D possibly being TRBD2 (5 bases). The CDR3 has 14 residues. V was pared by 5 bases and J by 12 bases, with 21 bases between. Germline lookup yields CDR1 LNHDA and CDR2 SQIVND (reference sequence). The CDR3 loop is CASSAYPRVWAQYF. The CDR3, as DNA: TGTGCCAGTAGTGCATACCCGAGGGTTTGGGCACAGTATTTT.

The chain carries TRBV11-3 and TRBJ2-1, with D maybe TRBD1 (6 bases). V was pared by 2 bases and J by 5 bases, with 10 bases between. CDR1 is SGHNT, CDR2 YENEEA, per germline. The CDR3 extends over 14 amino acids. The CDR3 DNA follows: TGTGCCAGCAGCTTATTTGCAGGGGACAATGAGCAGTTCTTC. Its translation is CASSLFAGDNEQFF.

The chain joins TRBV7-2 to TRBJ2-7; TRBD2 matches at 9 bases. J gave up 4 bases and V 4 bases, and 5 bases lay outside the gene matches. This CDR3 is 14 amino acids long. The germline V gene encodes CDR1 SGHTA and CDR2 FQGNSA. CDR3: CASSYAGGPYEQYF. The CDR3 region has the DNA TGTGCCAGCAGCTATGCGGGAGGGCCTTACGAGCAGTACTTC.

The chain uses TRBV7-9 and TRBJ2-5; maybe TRBD1 (5 bases). The CDR3 is 14 amino acids. Trimming cost V 3 bases and J 2 bases, with 10 bases left between them. Germline V gene lookup returns CDR1 SEHNR and CDR2 FQNEAQ (reference sequence). CDR3 in DNA: TGTGCCAGCAGCTTTATCGCAGGGCAAGAGACCCAGTACTTC. Its translation: CASSFIAGQETQYF.

Note on this clone: The sample contains more than one DNA sequence encoding this CDR3. The chain uses TRBV28 and TRBJ1-2; no clear D. Between the trimmed V and J ends, which lost 6 bases and 0 bases, there was a span of 5 bases. The CDR3 is 12 residues long. CDR1 is MDHEN, CDR2 SYDVKM, per germline. This CDR3 reads CASSAANYGYTF. CDR3 in DNA: TGTGCCAGCAGCGCAGCTAACTATGGCTACACCTTC.

This clone turned up a few times. This chain connects TRBV27 to TRBJ1-5, with D maybe TRBD1 (5 bases). CDR1 is MNHEY and CDR2 is SMNVEV in the germline V gene (reference sequence). The germline V and J ends were trimmed by 6 bases and 8 bases, with 17 bases remaining between them. This CDR3 comprises 14 residues. Here the CDR3 DNA reads TGTGCCAGCAGGTCCGGGGGGGGGAGGAAGCCCCAGCATTTT. This encodes CASRSGGGRKPQHF.